This TCR beta chain was identified in a study of cytomegalovirus exposure and HLA in healthy donors. In the PCR, 60 Vbeta and 13 Jbeta primers were used. The repertoire was sequenced with immunoSEQ multiplex PCR; TCRdb's copy has only in-frame clones and lacks some. This sample has over 150,000 clones; roughly 80% occur once, and the top ten carry roughly 7.6%. The CDR3 runs 14 residues. V lost 5 bases to trimming and J lost 6 bases, with 14 bases between them. Germline V CDR1 and CDR2: SEHNR, FQNEAQ (reference sequence). The J gene is TRBJ1-5, the V gene TRBV7-9, with TRBD1 as a possible D gene (5 bases). Specimen: PBMCs. This sequence was found in a woman between 25 and 40 years old in good health and CMV-seropositive. In DNA form, the CDR3 reads TGTGCCAGCAGCCCTGGGGGGGAGGCTCAGCCCCAGCATTTT. It yields the protein CASSPGGEAQPQHF.